The following is a T cell receptor (beta chain) sequence with its context. These data come from a study of blood T cell repertoires in COVID-19. Study-level information: From the United States, Italy and Spain came samples of acute and convalescent COVID-19. From T cells, B-cell-depleted T cells, or PBMCs came the material, which was cDNA or gDNA.

Trimming left V 4 bases short and J 2 bases short, with 9 bases between. The CDR3 is 13 residues long. From germline, CDR1 is SGDLS and CDR2 YYNGEE. As handled by the study authors: Using reference gene primer amplification, nucleated cell counts were estimated. Sequencing used immunoSEQ multiplex PCR; TCRdb keeps in-frame clones, though not all of them. That table gives V, J and clone size, and the DNA gave D and trimming. The data hold 250,000 or so clones, with around nine tenths observed a single time. Sequencing was done on a sample of peripheral blood. The chain has TRBV9 and TRBJ1-1, with D unclear. The TCR comes from a woman between 35 and 50 years old who had recovered from COVID-19. CDR3: CASSPKPNTEAFF. The CDR3 coding sequence is TGTGCCAGCAGCCCCAAGCCCAACACTGAAGCTTTCTTT. The whole variable domain, remainder taken from reference TRBV9 and TRBJ1-1, is DSGVTQTPKHLITATGQRVTLRCSPRSGDLSVYWYQQSLDQGLQFLIQYYNGEERAKGNILERFSAQQFPDLHSELNLSSLELGDSALYFCASSPKPNTEAFFGQGTRLTVV.